Below, one T cell receptor beta chain is given with its context. Methods used by the authors: ImmunoSEQ sequences covered only the junction and lacked quality scores; filtering therefore differed. The method was immunoSEQ multiplex PCR; TCRdb's version includes in-frame clones alone and lacks a portion of them. From that table come the V and J calls and clone size; the DNA was used to work out D and trimming. Of a few million clones detected, roughly 93% appear once; the ten largest clones hold 0.39%. This specimen belongs to a study of shared clonotypes between healthy human individuals. On the study more broadly: Donor composition was a couple of women and a few men, aged 18 to 49.

The donors, healthy adults who were HIV-negative, had experienced no recent acute infections or vaccinations. V trimming: 4 bases; J trimming: 5 bases; junction bases outside the gene matches: 6. Germline CDR1 SNHLY, CDR2 FYNNEI. The CDR3 sequence is 14 residues long. This rearrangement joins TRBV2 to TRBJ2-7; 9 bases align to TRBD1. Material: naive CD4+ T cells from PBMCs. The subset: CD45RA+ positively selected. The TCR comes from a man aged 18 to 35 in good health. Some clones in this sample may be carry-over from other donors' samples. For the CDR3, the DNA is TGTGCCAGCAGTGTTGGGGGGACAGGGCACGAGCAGTACTTC. It translates to CASSVGGTGHEQYF.